This passage covers 7 T cell receptor beta chains from one sample sequenced in a study of blood T cell repertoires in COVID-19. Profiling relied on immunoSEQ multiplex PCR, and the TCRdb table lists in-frame clones only, not all of them. The sample carries 150,000 to 250,000 clones, 82% recorded once. Sequencing was done on a sample of PBMCs or T cells enriched from blood (not recorded which). The receptors come from a middle-aged man who had recovered from COVID-19.

J is TRBJ2-5 and V is TRBV6-6, with a possible D match to TRBD2 (6 bases). Looked up from germline, CDR1 is MNHNY and CDR2 is SVGAGI (reference sequence). Trimming pared 9 bases from V and 4 bases from J, leaving 18 bases between. There are 14 residues in the CDR3. CDR3 residues: CASSDGRSGETQYF. The CDR3 DNA sequence: TGTGCCAGTAGCGATGGGAGGTCGGGAGAGACCCAGTACTTC.

CDR3 in DNA: TGTGCCAGCAGTTTTTGGACAGGGGGCAGAAACACCATATATTTT. It specifies CASSFWTGGRNTIYF. The genes are TRBV27 and TRBJ1-3, with 11 bases aligning to TRBD1. Trimming took 3 bases from V and 5 from J; bases not matched to a gene: 3. This CDR3 spans 15 amino acids. Germline V CDR1 and CDR2: MNHEY, SMNVEV (reference sequence).

This clone appeared many times. The chain joins TRBV5-1 to TRBJ2-3; D perhaps matches TRBD2 (6 bases). CDR3 length: 14 amino acids. Trimming left V 2 bases short and J 2 bases short, with 9 bases between. Germline CDR1 reads SGHRS; CDR2 reads YFSETQ. CDR3 residues: CASSFGGYTDTQYF. CDR3 bases: TGCGCCAGCAGCTTCGGAGGGTACACAGATACGCAGTATTTT.

This chain connects TRBV29-1 to TRBJ1-1, with D possibly being TRBD1 (5 bases). This CDR3 region has 13 residues. Germline loops: CDR1 SQVTM, CDR2 ANQGSEA. The ends were cut back, 3 bases at V and 1 base at J, with 9 bases in the middle. CDR3 residues: CSVERTRNTEAFF. DNA of the CDR3: TGCAGCGTTGAGAGGACAAGGAACACTGAAGCTTTCTTT.

The chain links TRBV12-5 to TRBJ1-1, with D unresolved. Germline CDR1 is LGHNT and CDR2 is FRNRAP. V was cut by 1 base and J by 1 base, with 4 bases left in between. CDR3 length: 13 amino acids. CDR3 sequence reads: CASGLAGNTEAFF. In nucleotides, the CDR3 is TGTGCTAGTGGTTTGGCCGGGAACACTGAAGCTTTCTTT.

The chain links TRBV7-3 to TRBJ2-5; D remains unclear. Looked up from germline, CDR1 is SGHTA and CDR2 is FQGTGA. The CDR3 loop spans 10 amino acids. Trimming removed 5 bases from V and 7 bases from J, with 5 bases in between. The CDR3 DNA reads TGTGCCAGCAGCCCTTGGACCCAGTACTTC. Translated, it gives CASSPWTQYF.

The chain links TRBV20-1 to TRBJ2-1; D is unclear. The CDR3 covers 10 residues. Germline values: CDR1 DFQATT, CDR2 SNEGSKA (reference sequence). Trimming shortened V by 3 bases and J by 13 bases, and 10 bases separated the two germline ends. The CDR3 is CSASNLVQFF. The CDR3 region has the DNA TGCAGTGCTAGTAATCTAGTCCAGTTCTTC.